This record concerns one TCR beta chain sequence. Its antigen is not known. Data came from immunoSEQ multiplex PCR; TCRdb stores just in-frame clones and leaves some out. The profile shows 84,000 or so clones, about 90% of them singletons. The entry originates in a study of T cell responses to AZD1222 COVID-19 vaccine. Points from the study as a whole: Of spike-specific TCRs, nearly half reportedly target regions left unmutated in variants.

Germline V gives CDR1 WSHSY, CDR2 SAAADI. Trimming pared 0 bases from V and 4 bases from J, leaving 5 bases between. The CDR3 length is 13 residues. The clonotype comes from an adult in good health. Sequences were derived from peripheral blood, sampled on day 0 of AZD1222 vaccination. The V call is TRBV10-2, the J call TRBJ2-3; D is uncertain. The CDR3 spells CASSESGPDTQYF. The CDR3 coding sequence is TGCGCCAGCAGTGAGTCTGGCCCAGATACGCAGTATTTT.